These 8 T cell receptor beta chains were all obtained from the same sample, sequenced in a study of blood T cell repertoires in COVID-19. Clones were sequenced by immunoSEQ multiplex PCR, and TCRdb holds only the in-frame ones, with some missing. Of some 160,000 clones in the sample, 89% were seen once. The sample comprised peripheral blood. The source is a man in his sixties with acute or convalescent COVID-19.

V gene TRBV25-1 combines with J gene TRBJ2-6; 7 positions match TRBD2. The CDR3 runs to 17 residues. CDR1 MGHDK and CDR2 SYGVNS come from the germline V gene. Unmatched junction bases numbered 7, after V lost 3 bases and J lost 2 bases. The CDR3 is CASSEIGGRTGANVLTF. The CDR3 DNA is TGTGCCAGCAGTGAGATCGGGGGGAGAACTGGGGCCAACGTCCTGACTTTC.

V and J are TRBV19 and TRBJ1-5; D ambiguous. V gave up 7 bases and J gave up 7 bases, with 17 bases separating them. Germline values: CDR1 LNHDA, CDR2 SQIVND (reference sequence). The CDR3 runs to 14 residues. DNA for the CDR3: TGTGCCAGTAAGAGCCTCCCTAGAGAACAGCCCCAGCATTTT. It translates to CASKSLPREQPQHF.

The V gene is TRBV18, the J gene TRBJ2-5, with TRBD2 matching over 9 bases. V dropped 3 bases and J dropped 0; count of bases not matched to a gene: 17. CDR1 is KGHSH and CDR2 is LQKENI in the germline V gene. This CDR3 region has 20 residues. CDR3 sequence reads: CASSPLGAGGVWAYQETQYF. CDR3 DNA sequence: TGTGCCAGCTCACCCCTAGGAGCGGGGGGTGTTTGGGCTTACCAAGAGACCCAGTACTTC. Supplemented by reference TRBV18 and TRBJ2-5, the full variable domain reads NAGVMQNPRHLVRRRGQEARLRCSPMKGHSHVYWYRQLPEEGLKFMVYLQKENIIDESGMPKERFSAEFPKEGPSILRIQQVVRGDSAAYFCASSPLGAGGVWAYQETQYFGPGTRLLVL.

This clone is a singleton in its sample. The chain couples TRBV4-1 to TRBJ1-2; TRBD1 agrees at 7 bases. The V gene end was trimmed by 2 bases and the J gene end by 3 bases; junction bases not matched to a gene: 3. The CDR3 spans 14 residues. From germline, CDR1 is MGHRA and CDR2 YSYEKL. The CDR3 DNA reads TGCGCCAGCAGCCAATATCAGGGGGACTATGGCTACACCTTC. This encodes CASSQYQGDYGYTF.

This rearrangement joins TRBV5-1 to TRBJ1-2; possibly TRBD1 for D (5 bases). CDR1 is SGHRS, CDR2 YFSETQ, per germline. V lost 5 bases, J lost 6 bases, and 14 bases lay in between. This CDR3 spans 13 amino acids. The CDR3, as DNA: TGCGCCAGCAGTGAGTATAAGACAGATGGCTACACCTTC. This codes for CASSEYKTDGYTF. Supplemented by reference TRBV5-1 and TRBJ1-2, the full variable domain reads KAGVTQTPRYLIKTRGQQVTLSCSPISGHRSVSWYQQTPGQGLQFLFEYFSETQRNKGNFPGRFSGRQFSNSRSEMNVSTLELGDSALYLCASSEYKTDGYTFGSGTRLTVV.

V and J are TRBV5-8 and TRBJ1-1; possible D gene TRBD1, 5 bases. V gave up 4 bases and J gave up 4 bases, with 17 bases separating them. The CDR3 is 15 amino acids. Per the germline V gene, CDR1 is SGHTS and CDR2 is YDEGEE. The CDR3 coding sequence is TGTGCCAGCAGCCCGGGACGGGGGGTTAGCACTGAAGCTTTCTTT. Its translation is CASSPGRGVSTEAFF.

This chain links TRBV21-1 with TRBJ2-1; the table's D call of TRBD1 was not tested on the DNA. TRBV21-1 represents a pseudogene. The CDR3 has 17 residues. In nucleotides, the CDR3 is TGTGCCAGCAGCAAAGCTGGGGGACAGAGGCCCTACAATGAGCAGTTCTTC. Encoded protein: CASSKAGGQRPYNEQFF.

The chain recombines TRBV10-2 with TRBJ1-6, with TRBD1 identical over 8 bases. The CDR3 totals 14 residues. CDR1 and CDR2 (germline): WSHSY, SAAADI. J lost 10 bases, V lost 0 bases, and 2 bases had no gene match. CDR3 protein: CASSESDRVSPLHF. The CDR3 coding sequence is TGCGCCAGCAGTGAGTCGGACAGGGTGTCACCCCTCCACTTT.